The source of this TCR beta chain is a study of human T cells and chemical hapten exposure. General study findings and limits: Significantly more large CDR3 similarity clusters were formed by expanded TCRs than by controls.

TCRdb reprocessed the RACE reads with MiXCR, giving one entry per CDR3 protein. Of more than 150,000 distinct CDR3 sequences listed, about 15% are singletons. Concerning this clonotype: Its antigen is still unknown.

The time point here: patch test 1, 2 weeks after DPC sensitization. Stated treatment: therapeutic diphenylcyclopropenone sensitization with weekly scalp DPC. The CDR3 covers 13 residues. Germline values: CDR1 ENHRY, CDR2 SYGVKD. The J segment lost 7 bases and the V segment lost 10 bases, leaving 4 bases of the junction unmatched. The J gene is TRBJ2-7, the V gene TRBV10-3; 16 bases match TRBD2. This TCR was recovered from a woman aged 30 to 39 with alopecia areata. Some clones in this sample may be carry-over from other donors' samples. The sample in question was whole blood, obtained in connection with sensitization to the hapten diphenylcyclopropenone (DPC). In DNA form, the CDR3 reads TGTGCCACCGGGACTAGCGGGAGGGGGGAGCAGTACTTC. This sequence encodes CATGTSGRGEQYF.